This T cell receptor beta chain was sequenced during a study of CD4 T cells in relation to SARS-CoV-2 and coronaviruses. The CDR3 is made up of 17 amino acids. Losses at the gene ends were 1 base for V and 1 base for J; bases not matched to a gene: 9. CDR1 is LNHDA, CDR2 SQIVND, per germline (reference sequence). Before the COVID-19 pandemic, during about 2011-2019, CD4+ T cells were taken from unexposed donors. CD4+ T cells were isolated from the cells after 10 days of culture. Cultures held some 1.8 million PBMCs per well with roughly 10 IU/ml IL-2. TCRdb's copy holds only in-frame clones and misses some; the assay was immunoSEQ multiplex PCR. The table records 20,000 or so clones, around 80% of them present only once. With regard to this clone: Antigen specificity is unknown.

This TCR was recovered from a human donor in good health. Sequencing was done on a sample of CD4+ T cells from PBMCs, cultured in vitro. This rearrangement joins TRBV19 to TRBJ1-1; 7 bases map to TRBD1. The chain's CDR3 is CASSIGRGGQPNTEAFF. For the CDR3, the DNA is TGTGCCAGTAGTATAGGAAGGGGGGGACAGCCGAACACTGAAGCTTTCTTT.